This TCR beta chain was sequenced for a study of T cell responses to AZD1222 COVID-19 vaccine. Study-level findings and limits: With two AZD1222 doses given, Spike-specific TCR breadth and depth both rose.

In the case of this clone: Its antigen remains unidentified.

Produced via immunoSEQ multiplex PCR; TCRdb's table is partial and in-frame only. The sample has some 120,000 clones; 80% to 95% are singletons. CDR1 is SGHTA, CDR2 FQGNSA, per germline. This CDR3 contains 15 residues. The V end was cut by 3 bases, the J end by 5 bases, with 16 bases between. The sequencing used peripheral blood, collected on day 0 of MenACWY control vaccination. The chain uses TRBV7-2 and TRBJ1-1, with D possibly being TRBD1 (5 bases). The source is an adult in good health. The CDR3 DNA is TGTGCCAGCAGCTTGTTTGGGACGGGGGGGACTGAAGCTTTCTTT. The encoded protein is CASSLFGTGGTEAFF.